Shown below are 32 T cell receptor beta chains from a single sample sequenced in a study of T cells in Graves' hyperthyroidism and ophthalmopathy. RNA transcripts were the template for amplifying TCR beta CDR3 regions. Primed by the HTBI set, a first-round RT-PCR was run on the TCR CDR3. TCRdb recomputed calls from the multiplex PCR reads with MiXCR, one row per CDR3 protein. The table lists 500,000 to 550,000 distinct CDR3 sequences, around 21% of them singletons, with 26% in the top ten. The sample was blood. The receptors here all came from a man aged 18-30 years with Graves' hyperthyroidism.

This clonotype was recorded at least ten times. This chain uses TRBV6-5 with TRBJ2-7; D may match TRBD1 or TRBD2 (5 bases each). The CDR3 has 16 amino acids. With 0 bases removed from V and 2 bases from J, the gap between germline ends came to 14 bases. Per the germline V gene, CDR1 is MNHEY and CDR2 is SVGAGI. The CDR3 DNA reads as TGTGCCAGCAGTTACTCTTATAGGCAGGGACCCTACGAGCAGTACTTC. Translated: CASSYSYRQGPYEQYF.

This clonotype was counted at least ten times. The V and J genes are TRBV3-1 and TRBJ1-3; D not resolved. Trimming left V 6 bases short and J 0 bases short, with 12 bases between. This CDR3 comprises 15 residues. Germline CDR1 LGHDT, CDR2 YNNKEL (reference sequence). CDR3 DNA: TGTGCCAGCAGTTTCGACTCTACCTCTGGAAACACCATATATTTT. Translation: CASSFDSTSGNTIYF.

This clonotype showed up just a few times. The V call is TRBV5-1, the J call TRBJ2-2; D possibly corresponds to TRBD2 (5 bases). V was clipped by 4 bases and J by 7 bases, with 17 bases between them. Germline V gene data show CDR1 as SGHRS and CDR2 as YFSETQ. This CDR3 is 15 amino acids long. The CDR3 DNA is TGCGCCAGCAGCCCGGACTGGTCCTTCGACGGGGAGCTGTTTTTT. Protein: CASSPDWSFDGELFF.

This chain links TRBV20-1 with TRBJ1-1, with unresolved D. This CDR3 has 12 amino acids. CDR1 DFQATT and CDR2 SNEGSKA come from the germline V gene (reference sequence). CDR3 protein: CRVIKVNTEAFF. CDR3 bases: TGCAGGGTGATTAAGGTAAACACTGAAGCTTTCTTT.

This chain uses TRBV6-1 with TRBJ2-5, with 12 nucleotides matching TRBD2. The CDR3 is 15 residues long. Germline-derived CDR1 and CDR2 are MNHNS and SASEGT. V dropped 6 bases and J dropped 3; count of bases not matched to a gene: 5. The CDR3 nucleotides read TGTGCCAGCAGACTGAGGACTAGCGGGGAAGAGACCCAGTACTTC. Its translation is CASRLRTSGEETQYF.

There are many counts of this clonotype. The chain joins TRBV28 to TRBJ2-2, with D unclear. This CDR3 comprises 13 residues. Germline CDR1 is MDHEN and CDR2 is SYDVKM. Trimming stripped 3 bases from V and 6 bases from J, with 8 bases between. CDR3 residues: CASSFLDPGELFF. CDR3 nucleotides: TGTGCCAGCAGTTTCCTAGATCCCGGGGAGCTGTTTTTT.

The chain recombines TRBV3-1 with TRBJ2-5; TRBD1 aligns across 9 bases. The J segment lost 4 bases and the V segment lost 7 bases, leaving 19 bases of the junction unmatched. Germline CDR1 reads LGHDT; CDR2 reads YNNKEL (reference sequence). The length of the CDR3 is 18 residues. Here the CDR3 DNA reads TGTGCCAGCACGCCCCGGAAACAGGGGGCATATCTTGGAGAGACCCAGTACTTC. This sequence encodes CASTPRKQGAYLGETQYF.

This clonotype was recorded many times. CDR3 in DNA: TGTGCCAGCAGACCCCCGGAGGGGTGGGTCACTGAAGCTTTCTTT. Its protein is CASRPPEGWVTEAFF. The rearrangement links TRBV12-3 or TRBV12-4 to TRBJ1-1; D may be TRBD1 (5 bases). Deletions cut 6 bases from V and 4 bases from J, with 18 bases between. This CDR3 has 15 residues.

The J gene is TRBJ1-1, the V gene TRBV6-5; D gene uncertain. Germline V gene lookup returns CDR1 MNHEY and CDR2 SVGAGI. The CDR3 consists of 14 residues. V lost 2 bases and J lost 0, with 7 bases in between. The CDR3 region has the DNA TGTGCCAGCAGTTACGCAGATATGAACACTGAAGCTTTCTTT. Amino acid sequence: CASSYADMNTEAFF.

Many counts were recorded for this clonotype. Here the CDR3 DNA reads TGCGCCAGCAGCCTAGGGGAAGGGAAAGACGCCCAGTACTTC. This codes for CASSLGEGKDAQYF. This chain uses TRBV4-1 with TRBJ2-5; tentatively, D is TRBD1 (5 bases). The CDR3 runs 14 residues. Germline CDR1 reads MGHRA; CDR2 reads YSYEKL. The V gene lost 4 bases and the J gene lost 9 bases, with 18 bases spanning the gap.

This clonotype occurred many times. The chain uses TRBV24-1 and TRBJ2-4; the match to TRBD2 covers 11 bases. Germline CDR1 KGHDR, CDR2 SFDVKD. The CDR3 length is 17 residues. V was pared by 0 bases and J by 3 bases, with 3 bases of the junction left unmatched. The CDR3 nucleotides are TGTGCCACCAGTGATTTGCAAACTAGCGGGGGCAAAAACATTCAGTACTTC. Protein: CATSDLQTSGGKNIQYF.

This clonotype has just a few counts. V usage is TRBV5-1 and J usage is TRBJ1-2; TRBD1 agrees at 7 bases. Germline V gives CDR1 SGHRS, CDR2 YFSETQ. The CDR3 sequence is 16 residues long. The trim removed 1 base at V and 3 bases at J, leaving 9 bases unmatched. The CDR3 loop is CASSLRQGGTYYGYTF. CDR3 bases: TGCGCCAGCAGCTTGCGACAGGGTGGGACCTACTATGGCTACACCTTC.

This clonotype appeared many times. The chain uses TRBV12-3 or TRBV12-4 and TRBJ2-6; D unclear. V lost 5 bases to trimming and J lost 8 bases, with 4 bases between them. There are 11 residues in the CDR3. The CDR3 loop reads CASSLSNVLTF. DNA of the CDR3: TGTGCCAGCAGTCTCTCCAACGTCCTGACTTTC.

This clonotype came up many times. This chain joins TRBV2 and TRBJ1-2; D remains unclear. Germline CDR1 and CDR2: SNHLY and FYNNEI. V lost 6 bases and J 2 bases, leaving 7 bases between the germline ends. The CDR3 contains 12 residues. The CDR3 is CASRDGNYGYTF. The CDR3 nucleotides read TGTGCCAGCAGAGACGGGAACTATGGCTACACCTTC.

This sequence joins TRBV20-1 and TRBJ1-6; D remains ambiguous. Germline V CDR1 and CDR2: DFQATT, SNEGSKA (reference sequence). Trimming took 5 bases from V and 7 from J, leaving 15 bases between them. The CDR3 contains 14 residues. CDR3 in DNA: TGCAGTGCTGCCAGCCCGGCGAAGAATTCACCCCTCCACTTT. Translated, it gives CSAASPAKNSPLHF.

The table lists this clonotype with many counts. The CDR3 sequence is CASSSPPGQGSSAEAFF. The CDR3 DNA reads TGTGCCAGCAGTTCTCCCCCGGGACAGGGTTCTTCTGCTGAAGCTTTCTTT. The chain carries TRBV28 and TRBJ1-1, with 9 bases fitting TRBD1. The CDR3 has 17 amino acids. Germline V gives CDR1 MDHEN, CDR2 SYDVKM. Losses at the gene ends were 4 bases for V and 6 bases for J; bases not matched to a gene: 15.

This clonotype was picked up many times. The CDR3 DNA reads as TGTGCCAGCAGCCCCCGGACTTATGGCTACACCTTC. It translates to CASSPRTYGYTF. V is TRBV28 and J is TRBJ1-2; unclear D gene. This CDR3 is built from 12 residues. Germline V gene lookup returns CDR1 MDHEN and CDR2 SYDVKM. V was pared by 6 bases and J by 5 bases, with 10 bases between.

This clonotype showed up many times. The chain has TRBV27 and TRBJ1-1; TRBD1 is a possible D gene (5 bases). CDR1 and CDR2 from the germline V gene are MNHEY and SMNVEV (reference sequence). The CDR3 loop spans 15 amino acids. V was pared by 0 bases and J by 5 bases, with 13 bases between. CDR3 bases: TGTGCCAGCAGTTTATCTGGACAACAGAGGACTGAAGCTTTCTTT. This codes for CASSLSGQQRTEAFF.

The rearrangement joins TRBV18 to TRBJ1-1; no firm D call. The V gene's germline CDR1 is KGHSH and CDR2 LQKENI. The CDR3 runs 15 residues. V was clipped by 5 bases and J by 4 bases, with 17 bases between them. CDR3 protein: CASSSGQNWGTEAFF. The CDR3 DNA reads as TGTGCCAGCTCAAGTGGGCAGAACTGGGGCACTGAAGCTTTCTTT.

This clonotype was observed many times. The chain joins TRBV28 to TRBJ1-1; D gene unclear. This CDR3 has 14 residues. V shed 7 bases and J shed 0 bases, with 12 bases lying between them. Germline CDR1 reads MDHEN; CDR2 reads SYDVKM. The CDR3 region has the DNA TGTGCCAGCACCGAAGGATGGTTGAACACTGAAGCTTTCTTT. Translating gives CASTEGWLNTEAFF. Together with reference TRBV28 and TRBJ1-1, the CDR3 gives the full variable domain: DVKVTQSSRYLVKRTGEKVFLECVQDMDHENMFWYRQDPGLGLRLIYFSYDVKMKEKGDIPEGYSVSREKKERFSLILESASTNQTSMYLCASTEGWLNTEAFFGQGTRLTVV.

This clonotype was picked up many times. The gene calls are TRBV24-1 and TRBJ1-2; possible D gene TRBD1, 6 bases. The CDR3 extends over 17 amino acids. V gave up 2 bases and J gave up 6 bases, with 21 bases separating them. From germline, CDR1 is KGHDR and CDR2 SFDVKD. The CDR3 reads CATSDSRNSVHRDGYTF. CDR3 bases: TGTGCCACCAGTGATTCCCGGAATAGTGTACACAGGGATGGCTACACCTTC.

In this sample, this clonotype turned up many times. The chain employs TRBV28 and TRBJ1-1; D not resolved. V lost 5 bases to trimming and J lost 0 bases, with 13 bases between them. The CDR3 extends over 15 amino acids. The V gene's germline CDR1 is MDHEN and CDR2 SYDVKM. Here the CDR3 reads CASSTPSRLNTEAFF. The CDR3 DNA reads TGTGCCAGCAGTACCCCCAGCCGACTGAACACTGAAGCTTTCTTT.

About this clonotype itself: A read error may produce the germline difference seen at one junction end. The chain carries TRBV2 and TRBJ1-1; weak D call: TRBD1 (5 bases). The CDR3 extends over 14 amino acids. CDR1 SNHLY and CDR2 FYNNEI come from the germline V gene. CDR3 amino acids: CASGGRPWYTDAFF. The CDR3, as DNA: TGTGCCAGCGGGGGACGACCGTGGTACACTGATGCTTTCTTT.

The chain is built from TRBV7-8 and TRBJ1-6, with a possible D match to TRBD1 (6 bases). Per germline, CDR1 SGHVS and CDR2 FQNEAQ. V lost 6 bases and J 10 bases, leaving 22 bases between the germline ends. This CDR3 contains 16 residues. DNA of the CDR3: TGTGCCAGCAGATCCAGAAGGAGGGGGGCACGATCACCCCTCCACTTT. Amino acids: CASRSRRRGARSPLHF.

The CDR3 DNA follows: TGTGCCAGCAGTCCCATGGACACCTACGAGCAGTACTTC. It specifies CASSPMDTYEQYF. This chain links TRBV12-3 or TRBV12-4 with TRBJ2-7; D is possibly TRBD1 (5 bases). The V gene lost 5 bases and the J gene lost 2 bases, with 10 bases spanning the gap. This CDR3 has 13 amino acids.

A note on this clonotype: This clone may be a read error of a much larger clone one base away. The chain has TRBV30 and TRBJ1-5, with 8 bases that match TRBD1. Germline V gives CDR1 GTSNPN, CDR2 SVGIG (reference sequence). This CDR3 is 13 amino acids long. V was pared by 0 bases and J by 5 bases, with 0 bases of the junction left unmatched. The CDR3 is CAWSVQGDQPQHF. The CDR3 DNA follows: TGTGCCTGGAGTGTACAGGGGGATCAGCCCCAGCATTTT.

This clonotype has a single count. V usage is TRBV2 and J usage is TRBJ2-7, with 7 bases that match TRBD1. J lost 3 bases, V lost 6 bases, and 5 bases had no gene match. Germline V gene lookup returns CDR1 SNHLY and CDR2 FYNNEI. This CDR3 is built from 13 residues. CDR3 region: CASRNRGNYEQYF. The DNA for the CDR3 is TGTGCCAGCAGGAACAGGGGCAACTACGAGCAGTACTTC.

For this clonotype: A read error may be the cause here, since a much bigger clone is one base away. V is TRBV29-1 and J is TRBJ2-7, with a weak D call TRBD2 (5 bases). The CDR3 runs to 12 residues. Germline V gives CDR1 SQVTM, CDR2 ANQGSEA. V lost 4 bases and J 3 bases, leaving 10 bases between the germline ends. Written as DNA, the CDR3 is TGCAGCGTTGTGGAGGCCAACTACGAGCAGTACTTC. This gives the protein CSVVEANYEQYF.

This clonotype was observed many times. V gene TRBV6-2 or TRBV6-3 combines with J gene TRBJ1-5, with D unclear. Germline V gene sequence: CDR1 MNHEY, CDR2 SVGEGT. This CDR3 region has 15 residues. With 5 bases removed from V and 6 bases from J, the gap between germline ends came to 17 bases. The CDR3 nucleotides read TGTGCCAGCAGTCCCGGCAGATTAACCGCTCAGCCCCAGCATTTT. Translating gives CASSPGRLTAQPQHF.

There are many counts of this clonotype. V gene TRBV20-1 combines with J gene TRBJ1-5, with D possibly TRBD1 on 5 matching bases. The CDR3 is 14 residues long. Germline V lookup: CDR1 DFQATT, CDR2 SNEGSKA (reference sequence). V was shortened by 6 bases and J by 4 bases, with 16 bases between the two germline ends. Here the CDR3 reads CSAVVRRGNQPQHF. DNA for the CDR3: TGCAGTGCCGTTGTACGGCGGGGGAATCAGCCCCAGCATTTT.

The chain joins TRBV7-8 to TRBJ1-5, with 7 bases that match TRBD1. The V segment lost 5 bases and the J segment 1 base; nucleotides outside the gene matches: 8. This CDR3 region has 16 residues. CDR1 is SGHVS and CDR2 is FQNEAQ in the germline V gene. CDR3 sequence reads: CASSPPGTVSNQPQHF. As DNA, the CDR3 is TGTGCCAGCAGCCCGCCGGGGACAGTAAGCAATCAGCCCCAGCATTTT.

This clonotype appeared many times. The CDR3 DNA reads as TGCAGCGCCGTAGGGGACAGGGAGGCTTTCTTT. It translates to CSAVGDREAFF. The rearrangement joins TRBV20-1 to TRBJ1-1; 9 bases fit TRBD1. The V gene's germline CDR1 is DFQATT and CDR2 SNEGSKA (reference sequence). CDR3 length: 11 amino acids.